The rows below give T cell receptor beta chains drawn from one sample of a study of HIV-infected patients and healthy controls. MiXCR was run by TCRdb on the 5' RACE reads, yielding one entry per CDR3 protein. The data hold about 70,000 distinct CDR3 sequences, with approximately 16% observed a single time. The sample comprised CD4+ T cells from blood. These TCRs come from a human donor in good health. Both conserved end residues are part of each CDR3. The order of the fields is CDR3 protein, CDR3 DNA, clone size, V gene, D gene, J gene. A D gene is named only where the DNA matches it firmly. The size field is filled for only some rows; it gives once, few, many or a size class.

CASSPRGQGGRNYGYTF	TGTGCCAGCAGCCCGCGGGGACAAGGAGGTCGGAACTATGGCTACACCTTC	NA	TRBV7-2	NA	TRBJ1-2
CASSPLGGGANTGELFF	TGTGCCAGCAGTCCCCTCGGAGGGGGGGCGAACACCGGGGAGCTGTTTTTT	many	TRBV27	NA	TRBJ2-2
CASSLRGSGSNGYTF	TGTGCCAGCAGCCTGAGGGGGTCTGGCAGCAATGGCTACACCTTC	many	TRBV14	NA	TRBJ1-2
CASAGPGSGRGRGDTQYF	TGTGCCAGCGCAGGGCCTGGTAGCGGGAGGGGCCGTGGAGATACGCAGTATTTT	many	TRBV6-2/TRBV6-3	TRBD2	TRBJ2-3
CATSVSGRTDTQYF	TGTGCCACCAGTGTAAGCGGGAGGACAGATACGCAGTATTTT	few	TRBV15	TRBD2	TRBJ2-3
CAISGKRNNNEQFF	TGTGCCATCAGTGGTAAGAGGAATAACAATGAGCAGTTCTTC	NA	TRBV10-3	NA	TRBJ2-1
CSASRGQASYEQYF	TGCAGTGCTAGTAGGGGACAGGCTTCCTACGAGCAGTACTTC	many	TRBV20-1	TRBD1	TRBJ2-7
CASSLDYEQYF	TGCGCCAGCAGCTTAGACTACGAGCAGTACTTC	few	TRBV5-1	NA	TRBJ2-7
CASSEKGGVAKNIQYF	TGTGCCAGCAGTGAAAAGGGGGGGGTTGCCAAAAACATTCAGTACTTC	few	TRBV6-6	NA	TRBJ2-4
CASSQAGPTISTDTQYF	TGTGCCAGCAGCCAAGCGGGACCTACAATTAGCACAGATACGCAGTATTTT	medium-sized	TRBV14	NA	TRBJ2-3
CASTNPRINQPQHF	TGTGCCAGCACCAATCCACGGATCAATCAGCCCCAGCATTTT	many	TRBV6-2/TRBV6-3	NA	TRBJ1-5
CASGSLETQYF	TGCGCCAGCGGGAGTCTGGAGACCCAGTACTTC	few	TRBV5-1	NA	TRBJ2-5
CAWSVGRTQKPQHF	TGTGCCTGGAGTGTAGGCCGTACACAGAAGCCCCAGCATTTT	NA	TRBV30	NA	TRBJ1-5
CASSPRGASSTDTQYF	TGTGCCAGCAGCCCCCGGGGGGCTTCTAGCACAGATACGCAGTATTTT	NA	TRBV11-2	NA	TRBJ2-3
CASSLFSGRGYTF	TGCGCCAGCAGCTTGTTTTCGGGGCGAGGCTACACCTTC	NA	TRBV5-1	NA	TRBJ1-2
CASSLKPGWGQDNQPQHF	TGTGCCAGCAGCTTAAAGCCAGGGTGGGGACAGGACAATCAGCCCCAGCATTTT	few	TRBV7-2	TRBD1	TRBJ1-5
CASSLIPGNYEQYF	TGTGCCAGCAGCCTAATCCCCGGGAACTACGAGCAGTACTTC	NA	TRBV12-3/TRBV12-4	NA	TRBJ2-7
CASSSMGLVADTQYF	TGTGCCAGCAGCTCGATGGGACTAGTTGCAGATACGCAGTATTTT	NA	TRBV7-2	TRBD2	TRBJ2-3
CSARVAYGDYGYTF	TGCAGTGCTAGAGTTGCCTATGGGGACTATGGCTACACCTTC	NA	TRBV20-1	NA	TRBJ1-2
CASSLASSEGPNEQFF	TGTGCCAGCAGTTTAGCGAGTAGCGAGGGCCCCAATGAGCAGTTCTTC	NA	TRBV12-3/TRBV12-4	NA	TRBJ2-1
CASSLAGSEKLFF	TGTGCCAGCAGCTTAGCGGGCAGCGAAAAACTGTTTTTT	few	TRBV7-9	NA	TRBJ1-4
CASSVAGDYGYTF	TGTGCCAGCAGTGTCGCAGGGGACTATGGCTACACCTTC	few	TRBV2	NA	TRBJ1-2
CASSSQGSAKNIQYF	TGTGCCAGCAGTTCACAGGGTTCCGCCAAAAACATTCAGTACTTC	few	TRBV6-2/TRBV6-3	NA	TRBJ2-4
CASSLGTGRSSGANVLTF	TGTGCCAGCAGCCTAGGGACAGGACGGAGCTCGGGGGCCAACGTCCTGACTTTC	many	TRBV7-3	TRBD1	TRBJ2-6
CATSDYGGGRNSPLHF	TGTGCCACCAGTGATTACGGTGGGGGTCGTAATTCACCCCTCCACTTT	NA	TRBV24-1	NA	TRBJ1-6
CASSFERAGGANEQFF	TGTGCCAGCAGTTTCGAGCGAGCGGGAGGGGCCAATGAGCAGTTCTTC	many	TRBV6-6	TRBD2	TRBJ2-1
CASSPGQGTRYTF	TGTGCCAGCAGCCCTGGACAGGGGACACGCTACACCTTC	few	TRBV3-1	TRBD1	TRBJ1-2
CASSGNAGTGRLDEQFF	TGTGCCAGCAGCGGAAACGCAGGGACAGGGCGTTTAGATGAGCAGTTCTTC	few	TRBV7-9	TRBD1	TRBJ2-1
CASSFKRLAGGAEDTQYF	TGCGCCAGCAGCTTCAAACGACTAGCGGGGGGGGCCGAGGATACGCAGTATTTT	NA	TRBV5-1	TRBD2	TRBJ2-3
CASSSQAGTGTGELFF	TGTGCCAGCAGCTCCCAAGCCGGGACAGGGACCGGGGAGCTGTTTTTT	once	TRBV7-3	TRBD1	TRBJ2-2
CSVEVWNSGEQYF	TGCAGCGTTGAAGTTTGGAATAGTGGTGAGCAGTACTTC	few	TRBV29-1	NA	TRBJ2-7
CASSMTANYGYTF	TGTGCCAGCAGCATGACAGCTAACTATGGCTACACCTTC	few	TRBV7-2	NA	TRBJ1-2
CASSYGGSHNEQFF	TGTGCCAGCAGTTACGGAGGCAGCCACAATGAGCAGTTCTTC	few	TRBV6-2/TRBV6-3	NA	TRBJ2-1
CASLLAGAKTDTQYF	TGTGCCAGCTTACTAGCGGGAGCAAAGACAGATACGCAGTATTTT	NA	TRBV18	TRBD2	TRBJ2-3
CASSPRGQSDTQYF	TGTGCCAGCAGTCCCAGGGGACAGTCAGATACGCAGTATTTT	NA	TRBV6-6	TRBD1	TRBJ2-3
CAISESAVMNTEAFF	TGTGCCATCAGTGAGTCGGCGGTTATGAACACTGAAGCTTTCTTT	few	TRBV10-3	NA	TRBJ1-1
CASRMAGGMNTGELFF	TGTGCCAGCAGGATGGCAGGGGGAATGAACACCGGGGAGCTGTTTTTT	few	TRBV2	TRBD1	TRBJ2-2
CASSSRPYNEKLFF	TGCGCCAGCAGCTCCCGGCCTTATAATGAAAAACTGTTTTTT	NA	TRBV4-3	NA	TRBJ1-4
CASRTGRYEQYF	TGTGCCAGCCGGACAGGGCGGTACGAGCAGTACTTC	many	TRBV27	TRBD1	TRBJ2-7
CSARGRQETQYF	TGCAGTGCTAGGGGCCGGCAAGAGACCCAGTACTTC	many	TRBV20-1	NA	TRBJ2-5
CSAIKGLNTEAFF	TGCAGTGCTATTAAGGGGCTGAACACTGAAGCTTTCTTT	many	TRBV20-1	NA	TRBJ1-1
CASSLGQGASGNTIYF	TGTGCCAGCAGCTTGGGACAGGGGGCCTCTGGAAACACCATATATTTT	few	TRBV7-8	TRBD1	TRBJ1-3
CSAPTRKGSEAFF	TGCAGTGCTCCGACAAGGAAGGGGTCTGAAGCTTTCTTT	few	TRBV20-1	NA	TRBJ1-1
CASSAARGGGTF	TGTGCCAGCAGTGCAGCCAGGGGGGGTGGCACCTTC	NA	TRBV2	TRBD1	TRBJ1-2
CASRGLAGLTGELFF	TGTGCCAGCCGGGGACTAGCGGGACTAACCGGGGAGCTGTTTTTT	NA	TRBV6-2/TRBV6-3	TRBD2	TRBJ2-2
CASRPWGEQFF	TGTGCCAGCAGGCCGTGGGGTGAGCAGTTCTTC	many	TRBV12-3/TRBV12-4	NA	TRBJ2-1
CASSPLQGGGDTEAFF	TGTGCCAGCTCACCCCTACAGGGCGGGGGGGACACTGAAGCTTTCTTT	few	TRBV18	NA	TRBJ1-1
CASTARVSGARNSPLHF	TGTGCCAGCACCGCCAGGGTGTCAGGGGCTAGGAATTCACCCCTCCACTTT	NA	TRBV6-5	NA	TRBJ1-6
CASTPYRAHRYEQYF	TGTGCCAGCACCCCGTACCGGGCCCACCGCTACGAGCAGTACTTC	many	TRBV21-1	NA	TRBJ2-7
CASSEANSWETQYF	TGTGCCAGCAGTGAAGCCAATTCGTGGGAGACCCAGTACTTC	NA	TRBV25-1	NA	TRBJ2-5
CSARTGGRGNTEAFF	TGCAGTGCACGGACAGGGGGCAGAGGGAACACTGAAGCTTTCTTT	NA	TRBV20-1	TRBD1	TRBJ1-1
CASSFPGTAPTQFF	TGTGCCAGTAGTTTCCCCGGGACAGCTCCGACGCAGTTCTTC	NA	TRBV19	TRBD1	TRBJ2-1
CASSNRFGNTEAFF	TGTGCCAGCAGTAATAGATTTGGGAACACTGAAGCTTTCTTT	NA	TRBV6-6	NA	TRBJ1-1
CASGGNEQFF	TGTGCCAGCGGGGGTAATGAGCAGTTCTTC	NA	TRBV3-1	NA	TRBJ2-1
CSVGVSVNTGELCF	TGCAGCGTCGGAGTGTCGGTGAACACCGGGGAGCTGTGTTTT	NA	TRBV29-1	NA	TRBJ2-2
CASRNPGLVIDEQYF	TGTGCCAGCAGGAATCCGGGACTAGTGATCGACGAGCAGTACTTC	NA	TRBV6-2/TRBV6-3	TRBD2	TRBJ2-7
CASSSAVLSGYTDTQYF	TGTGCCAGCAGTTCCGCCGTCCTTAGCGGATACACAGATACGCAGTATTTT	NA	TRBV6-2/TRBV6-3	NA	TRBJ2-3
CASSFGLAGVLQLSF	TGTGCCAGCAGCTTTGGACTAGCGGGAGTCCTTCAGTTAAGCTTC	few	TRBV7-9	TRBD2	TRBJ2-1
CASSQVSQKAFF	TGTGCCAGCAGCCAAGTTTCCCAGAAAGCTTTCTTT	few	TRBV14	NA	TRBJ1-1